Each of the 30 T cell receptor beta chains below was sequenced from the same sample in a study of CD8 T cells in Susac syndrome. RNA, at about 0.5 to 1 ug, was reverse transcribed with random hexamers. TCRdb reanalysed the immunoSEQ multiplex PCR reads using MiXCR and keeps one entry per CDR3 protein. The sample has about 52,000 distinct CDR3 sequences, approximately 93% seen once. Sequencing was carried out using CD8+ T cells from PBMCs. Receptors originate from a human donor with multiple sclerosis.

This clonotype was seen a few times. The J gene is TRBJ1-1, the V gene TRBV7-9; the match to TRBD1 covers 8 bases. The CDR3 has 15 amino acids. Germline loops: CDR1 SEHNR, CDR2 FQNEAQ (reference sequence). The J segment lost 3 bases and the V segment lost 3 bases, leaving 6 bases of the junction unmatched. CDR3 coding DNA: TGTGCCAGCAGCTTGGGGCAGGGGGCGGACACTGAAGCTTTCTTT. Protein: CASSLGQGADTEAFF.

V is TRBV28 and J is TRBJ1-6; D is ambiguous. Trimming took off 5 bases at V and 16 bases at J, with 18 bases between the two ends. The CDR3 extends over 13 amino acids. CDR1 is MDHEN and CDR2 is SYDVKM in the germline V gene. The CDR3 protein is CASSNLREAPLHF. CDR3 coding DNA: TGTGCCAGCAGTAACCTCCGGGAGGCGCCTCTCCACTTT.

The chain recombines TRBV12-3 or TRBV12-4 with TRBJ2-5, with TRBD2 matching 7 bases. The trim removed 6 bases at V and 5 bases at J, leaving 12 bases unmatched. This CDR3 spans 15 amino acids. The CDR3 coding sequence is TGTGCCAGCAGGGCCCGAGCGGGGACGACGGAGACCCAGTACTTC. Its translation: CASRARAGTTETQYF.

The V gene is TRBV9, the J gene TRBJ2-1; the match to TRBD2 covers 11 bases. The CDR3 covers 17 residues. V lost 4 bases, J lost 1 base, and 7 bases stayed unmatched. Germline CDR1 reads SGDLS; CDR2 reads YYNGEE. The CDR3 DNA is TGTGCCAGCAGCCATCGTACTAGCGGGGGATCCTACAATGAGCAGTTCTTC. Protein sequence: CASSHRTSGGSYNEQFF.

This clonotype showed up just a few times. This chain joins TRBV7-9 and TRBJ2-7; D not resolved. The ends were cut back, 4 bases at V and 0 bases at J, with 7 bases in the middle. Germline lookup yields CDR1 SEHNR and CDR2 FQNEAQ (reference sequence). This CDR3 is 13 amino acids long. This CDR3 is CASSSGSSYEQYF. The CDR3 DNA reads TGTGCCAGCAGCTCCGGAAGCTCCTACGAGCAGTACTTC.

On this clonotype: One end of the junction is discordant with germline, which a read error may explain. This chain connects TRBV4-2 to TRBJ1-2; 8 positions agree with TRBD1. The length of the CDR3 is 16 residues. CDR1 and CDR2 from the germline V gene are LGHNA and YNFKEQ. The CDR3 DNA reads as TGTGCCAGCAGTCAAGCTGGAGGGGACAGGCGCGATGGCTACACCTTC. The encoded protein is CASSQAGGDRRDGYTF.

CDR3 in amino acids: CASSSSQGAVEQYF. CDR3 nucleotide sequence: TGTGCCAGCAGTTCTAGCCAGGGGGCGGTCGAGCAGTACTTC. V and J are TRBV6-5 and TRBJ2-7; 8 bases agree with TRBD1. The CDR3 has 14 amino acids. The germline CDR1 and CDR2 sequences are MNHEY and SVGAGI. J lost 6 bases, V lost 4 bases, and 8 bases had no gene match.

The chain recombines TRBV20-1 with TRBJ2-4, with D tentatively TRBD1 or TRBD2 (5 bases each). The germline V and J ends were trimmed by 0 bases and 1 base, with 13 bases remaining between them. Germline V gene lookup returns CDR1 DFQATT and CDR2 SNEGSKA (reference sequence). This CDR3 contains 16 residues. The CDR3 here is CSARDRFREAKNIQYF. Here the CDR3 DNA reads TGCAGTGCTAGAGATCGGTTCAGGGAGGCCAAAAACATTCAGTACTTC.

The V gene is TRBV13, the J gene TRBJ2-1; D is possibly TRBD1 (5 bases). Trimming left V 6 bases short and J 9 bases short, with 15 bases between. This CDR3 is 13 amino acids long. CDR1 PRHDT and CDR2 FYEKMQ come from the germline V gene (reference sequence). The CDR3 bases are TGTGCCAGCAGTCGTAGGGGTTTAGGTGAGCAGTTCTTC. Protein product: CASSRRGLGEQFF.

The chain carries TRBV4-2 and TRBJ2-7; tentatively, D is TRBD1 or TRBD2 (5 bases each). With 0 bases removed from V and 3 bases from J, the gap between germline ends came to 9 bases. The CDR3 totals 14 residues. Germline V gene data show CDR1 as LGHNA and CDR2 as YNFKEQ. The CDR3 DNA reads TGTGCCAGCAGCCAAGACCGGGACGACTACGAGCAGTACTTC. It encodes CASSQDRDDYEQYF.

V gene TRBV28 combines with J gene TRBJ1-2; 9 bases are a match to TRBD1. CDR3 length equals 15 residues. Germline V gene lookup returns CDR1 MDHEN and CDR2 SYDVKM. The V segment lost 4 bases and the J segment 6 bases; nucleotides outside the gene matches: 9. The CDR3: CASSSLTGGIDGYTF. CDR3 sequence (DNA): TGTGCCAGCAGTTCCCTGACAGGGGGAATTGATGGCTACACCTTC.

This clonotype was seen once. This chain links TRBV4-3 with TRBJ2-7; 7 bases fit TRBD1. The CDR3 is made up of 14 amino acids. Germline V gives CDR1 LGHNA, CDR2 YSLEER. With 0 bases clipped from V and 6 bases from J, the junction kept 5 bases outside the gene matches. This CDR3 reads CASSQDWPGGEQYF. CDR3 DNA: TGCGCCAGCAGCCAAGATTGGCCAGGGGGCGAGCAGTACTTC.

In this sample, this clonotype turned up once. The chain uses TRBV29-1 and TRBJ2-7, with a tentative D call TRBD1 (6 bases). The CDR3 runs to 13 residues. Trimming removed 4 bases from V and 3 bases from J, with 13 bases in between. The germline CDR1 and CDR2 sequences are SQVTM and ANQGSEA. The CDR3 bases are TGCAGCGTTGTACAGGGATCGGACTACGAGCAGTACTTC. Translated, it gives CSVVQGSDYEQYF.

The chain employs TRBV5-6 and TRBJ1-6; D ambiguous. V lost 6 bases and J 12 bases, leaving 19 bases between the germline ends. Germline V lookup: CDR1 SGHDT, CDR2 YYEEEE. The CDR3 spans 14 residues. CDR3 sequence (DNA): TGTGCCAGCACCGAACGAGGAACCAGGTTACCCCTCCACTTT. Its translation: CASTERGTRLPLHF.

The V gene is TRBV20-1, the J gene TRBJ1-1, with TRBD1 matching 7 bases. V gave up 1 base and J gave up 5 bases; unmatched junction bases: 4. This CDR3 has 13 residues. From germline, CDR1 is DFQATT and CDR2 SNEGSKA (reference sequence). Written as DNA, the CDR3 is TGCAGTGCTAGAGGCACAGGGGATACTGAAGCTTTCTTT. Translated, it gives CSARGTGDTEAFF.

This rearrangement joins TRBV7-9 to TRBJ1-1, with no clear D. Trimming shortened V by 6 bases and J by 0 bases, and 17 bases separated the two germline ends. The germline gives CDR1 SEHNR, CDR2 FQNEAQ (reference sequence). This CDR3 has 16 residues. The CDR3 here is CASRSPPGFLNTEAFF. The CDR3 DNA sequence: TGTGCCAGCAGATCTCCCCCGGGATTTCTGAACACTGAAGCTTTCTTT. Looking up the rest from reference TRBV7-9 and TRBJ1-1 gives the full variable domain: DTGVSQNPRHKITKRGQNVTFRCDPISEHNRLYWYRQTLGQGPEFLTYFQNEAQLEKSRLLSDRFSAERPKGSFSTLEIQRTEQGDSAMYLCASRSPPGFLNTEAFFGQGTRLTVV.

The chain has TRBV14 and TRBJ2-7; 7 nucleotides align to TRBD1. This CDR3 is 14 amino acids long. V shed 1 base and J 2 bases; nucleotides not matched to a gene: 2. Germline loops: CDR1 SGHDN, CDR2 FVKESK. The CDR3 sequence is CASSQGTGAYEQYF. CDR3 sequence (DNA): TGTGCCAGCAGCCAAGGAACAGGGGCCTACGAGCAGTACTTC.

The rearrangement joins TRBV12-5 to TRBJ2-7, with TRBD2 as a possible D gene (6 bases). The CDR3 consists of 13 residues. V gave up 3 bases and J gave up 4 bases, with 10 bases separating them. Germline loops: CDR1 LGHNT, CDR2 FRNRAP. CDR3 loop: CASGFPGGYEQYF. In DNA, the CDR3 is TGTGCTAGTGGTTTTCCTGGGGGGTACGAGCAGTACTTC. Variable domain in full (rest from reference TRBV12-5 and TRBJ2-7): DARVTQTPRHKVTEMGQEVTMRCQPILGHNTVFWYRQTMMQGLELLAYFRNRAPLDDSGMPKDRFSAEMPDATLATLKIQPSEPRDSAVYFCASGFPGGYEQYFGPGTRLTVT.

The chain joins TRBV20-1 to TRBJ2-1, with D possibly TRBD2 on 6 matching bases. Trimming left V 6 bases short and J 3 bases short, with 18 bases between. This CDR3 comprises 15 residues. Germline assignment: CDR1 DFQATT and CDR2 SNEGSKA (reference sequence). The CDR3 here is CSAQDPSENYNEQFF. The CDR3 DNA is TGCAGTGCCCAGGACCCTAGCGAAAACTACAATGAGCAGTTCTTC.

The chain uses TRBV2 and TRBJ2-1, with D unclear. Germline V gives CDR1 SNHLY, CDR2 FYNNEI. The CDR3 has 15 amino acids. With 9 bases removed from V and 6 bases from J, the gap between germline ends came to 21 bases. The CDR3: CARAVPGKAGNEQFF. Written as DNA, the CDR3 is TGTGCCAGGGCGGTCCCAGGAAAAGCAGGCAATGAGCAGTTCTTC.

Turning to this clonotype: Since no conserved phenylalanine or tryptophan closes the CDR3, a read error is the likely cause. This chain joins TRBV20-1 and TRBJ2-7, with a possible D match to TRBD1 (6 bases). V was pared by 6 bases and J by 7 bases, with 13 bases between. There are 11 residues in the CDR3. Germline CDR1 reads DFQATT; CDR2 reads SNEGSKA (reference sequence). The CDR3 reads CSAGGEGEQYL. The CDR3, as DNA: TGCAGTGCAGGGGGTGAAGGTGAGCAGTACCTC.

This clonotype has a single count. J is TRBJ2-3 and V is TRBV7-9; the match to TRBD2 covers 11 bases. Trimming cost V 6 bases and J 4 bases; bases outside gene matches: 3. This CDR3 spans 14 amino acids. Germline CDR1 is SEHNR and CDR2 is FQNEAQ (reference sequence). CDR3 in amino acids: CASSSGGASDTQYF. CDR3 in DNA: TGTGCCAGCAGTAGCGGGGGGGCCTCAGATACGCAGTATTTT.

V is TRBV11-1 and J is TRBJ1-6; D not resolved. Germline-derived CDR1 and CDR2 are SGHAT and FQDESV (reference sequence). The V gene lost 5 bases and the J gene lost 4 bases, with 12 bases spanning the gap. This CDR3 has 15 amino acids. CDR3 nucleotide sequence: TGTGCCAGCAGCCCATGGACCAATTATAATTCACCCCTCCACTTT. Protein sequence: CASSPWTNYNSPLHF.

The rearrangement joins TRBV6-1 to TRBJ1-2, with TRBD1 identical over 11 bases. V was clipped by 6 bases and J by 3 bases; unmatched bases: 9. CDR3 length: 16 amino acids. Germline CDR1 reads MNHNS; CDR2 reads SASEGT. The CDR3 DNA follows: TGTGCCAGCAGCGAGAACCGGGACAGGGGGTACTATGGCTACACCTTC. The encoded protein is CASSENRDRGYYGYTF.

The chain links TRBV29-1 to TRBJ2-1; unclear D gene. The CDR3 runs 12 residues. The V and J ends lost 3 bases and 9 bases respectively, with 12 bases between them. Germline CDR1 is SQVTM and CDR2 is ANQGSEA. The CDR3 loop reads CSVEAGPGEQFF. As DNA, the CDR3 is TGCAGCGTTGAGGCAGGTCCGGGTGAGCAGTTCTTC.

The chain is built from TRBV4-2 and TRBJ2-3; 8 bases are shared with TRBD1. Germline V gene sequence: CDR1 LGHNA, CDR2 YNFKEQ. Trimming at V came to 0 bases and at J to 6 bases, leaving 8 bases not matched to a gene. This CDR3 has 16 residues. The CDR3 reads CASSQDYGQGPDTQYF. DNA of the CDR3: TGTGCCAGCAGCCAAGATTACGGACAGGGTCCTGATACGCAGTATTTT.

The J gene is TRBJ1-2, the V gene TRBV30; D may be TRBD1 (6 bases). The CDR3 is 13 amino acids. V was pared by 6 bases and J by 5 bases, with 16 bases between. The germline gives CDR1 GTSNPN, CDR2 SVGIG (reference sequence). The CDR3 protein is CACAPGGAYGYTF. CDR3 in DNA: TGTGCCTGCGCTCCTGGGGGGGCGTATGGCTACACCTTC.

This sequence joins TRBV29-1 and TRBJ1-3; possible D gene TRBD1, 5 bases. In germline, CDR1 is SQVTM, CDR2 ANQGSEA. The CDR3 spans 14 residues. The V end was cut by 3 bases, the J end by 0 bases, with 9 bases between. The CDR3 DNA follows: TGCAGCGTTGACCGGGGGGACTCTGGAAACACCATATATTTT. Amino acid sequence: CSVDRGDSGNTIYF. Variable domain in full (rest from reference TRBV29-1 and TRBJ1-3): SAVISQKPSRDICQRGTSLTIQCQVDSQVTMMFWYRQQPGQSLTLIATANQGSEATYESGFVIDKFPISRPNLTFSTLTVSNMSPEDSSIYLCSVDRGDSGNTIYFGEGSWLTVV.

This chain links TRBV30 with TRBJ1-1; weak D call: TRBD1 (6 bases). Germline loops: CDR1 GTSNPN, CDR2 SVGIG (reference sequence). V was pared by 4 bases and J by 6 bases, with 12 bases between. This CDR3 contains 12 residues. CDR3 loop: CAWKGESPEAFF. Here the CDR3 DNA reads TGTGCCTGGAAGGGGGAAAGCCCTGAAGCTTTCTTT.

The J gene is TRBJ1-6, the V gene TRBV28; 10 bases agree with TRBD1. The CDR3 runs 16 residues. Germline CDR1 MDHEN, CDR2 SYDVKM. Unmatched junction bases numbered 11, after V lost 4 bases and J lost 11 bases. The CDR3 bases are TGTGCCAGCAGTTACCTATCCGGGACAGGGGTCGCACCCCTCCACTTT. Amino acids: CASSYLSGTGVAPLHF.